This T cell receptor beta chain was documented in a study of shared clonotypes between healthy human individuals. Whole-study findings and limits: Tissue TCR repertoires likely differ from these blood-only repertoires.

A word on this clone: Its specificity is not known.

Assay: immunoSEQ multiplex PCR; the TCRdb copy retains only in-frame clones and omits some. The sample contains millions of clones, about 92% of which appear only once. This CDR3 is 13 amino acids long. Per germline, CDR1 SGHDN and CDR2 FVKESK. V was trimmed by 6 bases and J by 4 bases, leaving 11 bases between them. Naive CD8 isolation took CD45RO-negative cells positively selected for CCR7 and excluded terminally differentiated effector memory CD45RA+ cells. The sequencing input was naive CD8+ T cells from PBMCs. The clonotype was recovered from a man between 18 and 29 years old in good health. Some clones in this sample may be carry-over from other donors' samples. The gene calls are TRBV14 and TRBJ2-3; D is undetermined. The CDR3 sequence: CASSPIPADTQYF. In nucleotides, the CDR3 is TGTGCCAGCAGTCCAATCCCTGCAGATACGCAGTATTTT.